These 23 T cell receptor beta chains originate from one sample sequenced in a study of T cells after yellow fever vaccination. TCRdb itself ran the 5' RACE reads through MiXCR, one entry per CDR3 protein. The table shows approximately 330,000 distinct CDR3 sequences, with about an eighth occurring only once. The specimen comprised CD4+ T cells sorted from PBMCs, sampled 15 days after the yellow fever booster vaccination. These receptor sequences come from a man aged 18 to 30 who received the YFV17D yellow fever vaccine.

The chain combines TRBV7-2 with TRBJ1-2; TRBD1 agrees at 8 bases. Germline-derived CDR1 and CDR2 are SGHTA and FQGNSA. The CDR3 totals 14 residues. The trim removed 3 bases at V and 4 bases at J, leaving 4 bases unmatched. This chain's CDR3 is CASSLGQELYGYTF. As DNA, the CDR3 is TGTGCCAGCAGCTTGGGACAGGAGCTCTATGGCTACACCTTC.

This clonotype was observed a handful of times. V gene TRBV3-1 combines with J gene TRBJ1-6, with 7 bases identical to TRBD1. The V gene's germline CDR1 is LGHDT and CDR2 YNNKEL (reference sequence). The V segment lost 3 bases and the J segment 8 bases; nucleotides outside the gene matches: 7. The CDR3 covers 15 residues. The CDR3 region is CASSQPGQYYSPLHF. Written as DNA, the CDR3 is TGTGCCAGCAGCCAGCCGGGACAGTATTATTCACCCCTCCACTTT.

CDR3: CASSFWSTEAFF. In nucleotides, the CDR3 is TGTGCCAGCAGTTTTTGGAGCACTGAAGCTTTCTTT. V usage is TRBV12-3 or TRBV12-4 and J usage is TRBJ1-1; D gene ambiguous. The CDR3 runs 12 residues. V lost 3 bases and J lost 4, with 6 bases in between.

This clonotype was detected a few times. This CDR3 reads CSASAGRYEQYF. Written as DNA, the CDR3 is TGCAGTGCTAGTGCAGGACGCTACGAGCAGTACTTC. The gene calls are TRBV20-1 and TRBJ2-7, with D uncertain. Germline V lookup: CDR1 DFQATT, CDR2 SNEGSKA (reference sequence). V was cut by 3 bases and J by 3 bases, with 9 bases left in between. The CDR3 spans 12 residues.

This clonotype was counted between two and nine times. The chain uses TRBV6-6 and TRBJ2-1, with D perhaps TRBD2 (7 bases). Germline assignment: CDR1 MNHNY and CDR2 SVGAGI (reference sequence). The CDR3 covers 14 residues. The ends were cut back, 8 bases at V and 7 bases at J, with 18 bases in the middle. The CDR3 is CASVGGGAVNEQFF. The CDR3 nucleotides are TGTGCCAGCGTTGGAGGGGGGGCCGTTAATGAGCAGTTCTTC.

This chain links TRBV4-1 with TRBJ2-3, with D tentatively TRBD1 (6 bases). Trimming removed 4 bases from V and 1 base from J, with 15 bases in between. The CDR3 consists of 16 residues. CDR1 and CDR2 from the germline V gene are MGHRA and YSYEKL. The DNA for the CDR3 is TGCGCCAGCAGCCTGCATCAGGGGCCTGGCACAGATACGCAGTATTTT. It yields the protein CASSLHQGPGTDTQYF.

In this sample, this clonotype turned up many times. This chain uses TRBV7-2 with TRBJ2-3; no definite D call. The CDR3 length is 14 residues. Trimming left V 2 bases short and J 0 bases short, with 6 bases between. CDR1 is SGHTA and CDR2 is FQGNSA in the germline V gene. The CDR3 reads CASSLRSSTDTQYF. The CDR3 DNA reads TGTGCCAGCAGCTTAAGATCTAGCACAGATACGCAGTATTTT.

This clonotype was counted a few times. The chain joins TRBV4-3 to TRBJ2-7; TRBD2 aligns across 9 bases. Per germline, CDR1 LGHNA and CDR2 YSLEER. Trimming took 3 bases from V and 4 from J; bases not matched to a gene: 16. This CDR3 has 18 amino acids. CDR3 DNA sequence: TGCGCCAGCAGCCATCCCCGCCAGCGGGGGGTCATAGCGTACGAGCAGTACTTC. It codes for CASSHPRQRGVIAYEQYF.

This clonotype was picked up a small number of times. The gene calls are TRBV20-1 and TRBJ1-6; a possible D gene is TRBD1 (5 bases). Germline CDR1 DFQATT, CDR2 SNEGSKA (reference sequence). V lost 5 bases to trimming and J lost 10 bases, with 18 bases between them. The CDR3 contains 14 residues. CDR3: CSAGGGRTSSPLHF. The CDR3 DNA is TGCAGTGCTGGGGGAGGACGGACGAGCTCACCCCTCCACTTT.

The CDR3, as DNA: TGTGCCAGCAGCCAAGAGAGGACAGGGCTTTCCGGGGCCAACGTCCTGACTTTC. Translating gives CASSQERTGLSGANVLTF. This rearrangement joins TRBV4-2 to TRBJ2-6; 8 nucleotides match TRBD1. CDR1 is LGHNA and CDR2 is YNFKEQ in the germline V gene. The V segment lost 0 bases and the J segment 4 bases; nucleotides outside the gene matches: 8. This CDR3 contains 18 residues.

Only a few counts were recorded for this clonotype. The chain uses TRBV20-1 and TRBJ1-5; D possibly corresponds to TRBD1 (5 bases). The V and J ends lost 5 bases and 5 bases respectively, with 10 bases between them. From germline, CDR1 is DFQATT and CDR2 SNEGSKA (reference sequence). There are 12 residues in the CDR3. In DNA, the CDR3 is TGCAGTGCTTCCCAGGGATATCAGCCCCAGCATTTT. This gives the protein CSASQGYQPQHF.

This clonotype was found a few times. The chain carries TRBV28 and TRBJ2-2; TRBD1 or TRBD2 may be the D gene (6 bases each). CDR3 length: 14 amino acids. Per the germline V gene, CDR1 is MDHEN and CDR2 is SYDVKM. The V gene lost 4 bases and the J gene lost 4 bases, with 10 bases spanning the gap. The CDR3 nucleotides are TGTGCCAGCAGTTCACAGGGAGGCACCGGGGAGCTGTTTTTT. Translation gives CASSSQGGTGELFF.

This clonotype appeared a few times. The gene calls are TRBV7-2 and TRBJ1-1; D is possibly TRBD1 (5 bases). Germline assignment: CDR1 SGHTA and CDR2 FQGNSA. V lost 7 bases and J lost 3, with 9 bases in between. The CDR3 consists of 12 residues. The CDR3 DNA is TGTGCCAGCACCCGGGGGTACACTGAAGCTTTCTTT. Its translation: CASTRGYTEAFF.

This clonotype was seen ten or more times. The CDR3 region is CASSLFSQSTDTQYF. The CDR3 DNA reads as TGTGCCAGCAGCTTGTTTTCTCAGAGCACAGATACGCAGTATTTT. The chain recombines TRBV5-5 with TRBJ2-3, with no clear D. CDR1 is SGHKS, CDR2 YYEKEE, per germline (reference sequence). V was pared by 1 base and J by 0 bases, with 9 bases between. This CDR3 has 15 residues.

V gene TRBV19 combines with J gene TRBJ2-5; D unclear. Germline V lookup: CDR1 LNHDA, CDR2 SQIVND (reference sequence). Trimming shortened V by 0 bases and J by 7 bases, and 3 bases separated the two germline ends. The CDR3 runs 11 residues. The CDR3 reads CASSIEGTQYF. The CDR3 DNA is TGTGCCAGTAGTATAGAGGGGACCCAGTACTTC. The complete variable domain, with remaining parts taken from reference TRBV19 and TRBJ2-5, reads DGGITQSPKYLFRKEGQNVTLSCEQNLNHDAMYWYRQDPGQGLRLIYYSQIVNDFQKGDIAEGYSVSREKKESFPLTVTSAQKNPTAFYLCASSIEGTQYFGPGTRLLVL.

This chain joins TRBV6-2 or TRBV6-3 and TRBJ2-7, with a possible D match to TRBD1 (6 bases). Trimming left V 8 bases short and J 5 bases short, with 22 bases between. The CDR3 covers 15 residues. CDR1 and CDR2 from the germline V gene are MNHEY and SVGEGT. CDR3 DNA sequence: TGTGCCAGCTGTCACCGGGACATATGGACCGACGAGCAGTACTTC. Residues: CASCHRDIWTDEQYF.

This clonotype has more than one count but fewer than ten. V and J are TRBV5-4 and TRBJ2-1; 8 bases agree with TRBD2. V shed 0 bases and J 1 base; nucleotides not matched to a gene: 6. CDR3 length equals 17 residues. Germline V gene data show CDR1 as SGHNT and CDR2 as YYREEE (reference sequence). CDR3 nucleotides: TGTGCCAGCAGCTTGGGGGCGGGGGGCCATTCCTACAATGAGCAGTTCTTC. Its protein is CASSLGAGGHSYNEQFF.

This clonotype was seen more than once but under ten times. The V call is TRBV20-1, the J call TRBJ1-5; 7 nucleotides agree with TRBD1. CDR3 length equals 12 residues. Germline-derived CDR1 and CDR2 are DFQATT and SNEGSKA (reference sequence). J gave up 5 bases and V 6 bases, and 4 bases lay outside the gene matches. CDR3 protein: CSAQTGHQPQHF. For the CDR3, the DNA is TGCAGTGCACAGACAGGGCATCAGCCCCAGCATTTT.

This sequence joins TRBV20-1 and TRBJ2-3; 8 bases are shared with TRBD2. In germline, CDR1 is DFQATT, CDR2 SNEGSKA (reference sequence). This CDR3 has 16 residues. The V segment lost 2 bases and the J segment 1 base; nucleotides outside the gene matches: 8. DNA for the CDR3: TGCAGTGCTAGACGGGGGGGAGCGGGCCGCACAGATACGCAGTATTTT. It specifies CSARRGGAGRTDTQYF.

In its sample, this clonotype was seen once. The V call is TRBV5-6, the J call TRBJ2-5; 8 positions match TRBD2. The CDR3 spans 16 residues. V was pared by 4 bases and J by 5 bases, with 13 bases of the junction left unmatched. Per germline, CDR1 SGHDT and CDR2 YYEEEE. CDR3 region: CASSPPGLGRVETQYF. The CDR3 nucleotides are TGTGCCAGCAGCCCACCGGGACTAGGAAGGGTCGAGACCCAGTACTTC.

V is TRBV5-4 and J is TRBJ2-3; 8 bases are a match to TRBD2. The CDR3 loop spans 15 amino acids. Germline values: CDR1 SGHNT, CDR2 YYREEE (reference sequence). The V and J ends lost 3 bases and 4 bases, in that order; junction bases with no gene match: 7. The CDR3 sequence: CASSSNGGAPDTQYF. The CDR3 DNA follows: TGTGCCAGCAGCTCGAACGGGGGGGCCCCAGATACGCAGTATTTT.

This clonotype was seen only a few times. V and J are TRBV4-3 and TRBJ2-3; D uncertain. The CDR3 is 13 amino acids. V lost 4 bases, J lost 4 bases, and 9 bases lay in between. Germline values: CDR1 LGHNA, CDR2 YSLEER. The DNA for the CDR3 is TGCGCCAGCAGCCCCCGAATTCCAGATACGCAGTATTTT. Amino acid sequence: CASSPRIPDTQYF.

This chain joins TRBV15 and TRBJ1-1; 8 nucleotides match TRBD1. The CDR3 is made up of 16 amino acids. Germline CDR1 reads LNHNV; CDR2 reads YYDKDF (reference sequence). V shed 3 bases and J 1 base; nucleotides not matched to a gene: 7. Here the CDR3 DNA reads TGTGCCACCAGCAGGGACCCCAGGGGGCGGAACACTGAAGCTTTCTTT. It is translated as CATSRDPRGRNTEAFF.